This record concerns one T cell receptor beta chain sequence. The antigen is unknown. These data come from a study of CXCR3-negative and CXCR3-positive naive CD8 T cells. Per CD8+ T cell subset, triplicate sorts of 250,000 to 350,000 cells each were done. Germline V lookup: CDR1 SEHNR, CDR2 FQNEAQ (reference sequence). This CDR3 comprises 13 residues. All TRB cDNA libraries came from 5' RACE performed with UMI labels. After re-calling the 5' RACE reads, TCRdb lists one entry per CDR3 protein, DNA absent. The sample holds roughly 50,000 distinct CDR3 sequences. Study findings and constraints: Naive cells, whether CXCR3-negative or CXCR3-positive, had similar TRBV-TRBJ usage, while memory cells differed.

The rearrangement uses TRBV7-9 and TRBJ2-7; as DNA is missing, the TRBD1 call by TCRdb cannot be tested. Sequencing used memory CD8+ T cells from blood. This clonotype was obtained from a human donor in good health. Some clones in this sample may be carry-over from other donors' samples. The CDR3 protein is CASSSGVIYEQYF.